Below, one TCR beta chain is given with its context. The antigen is undetermined. V lost 5 bases to trimming and J lost 4 bases; unmatched junction nucleotides: 2. Germline assignment: CDR1 MNHEY and CDR2 SVGAGI. CDR3 length equals 15 residues. This sample was taken from a study of a mutant IDH1 vaccine in newly diagnosed glioma. Study-wide background: Of the patients given treatment, approximately 62% were male and about 40% were female, and a mean age of about 40 years was recorded.

Assay used: immunoSEQ multiplex PCR; TCRdb lists only in-frame clones, some missing. In the table there are some 22,000 clones, 79% of which are singletons. Time point of the sample: week 11, during vaccination. Alongside topical imiquimod, each dose of vaccine comprised 300 ug of mutant IDH1 20-mer peptide. The sequenced sample was PBMCs, obtained from a glioma patient whose treatment included an IDH1 peptide vaccine. The genes are TRBV6-5 and TRBJ2-2; 12 positions match TRBD2. The sequence came from a middle-aged man with glioma. CDR3 bases: TGTGCCAGCAGTCTAGCGGGAGGGATCACCGGGGAGCTGTTTTTT. Translating it yields CASSLAGGITGELFF.